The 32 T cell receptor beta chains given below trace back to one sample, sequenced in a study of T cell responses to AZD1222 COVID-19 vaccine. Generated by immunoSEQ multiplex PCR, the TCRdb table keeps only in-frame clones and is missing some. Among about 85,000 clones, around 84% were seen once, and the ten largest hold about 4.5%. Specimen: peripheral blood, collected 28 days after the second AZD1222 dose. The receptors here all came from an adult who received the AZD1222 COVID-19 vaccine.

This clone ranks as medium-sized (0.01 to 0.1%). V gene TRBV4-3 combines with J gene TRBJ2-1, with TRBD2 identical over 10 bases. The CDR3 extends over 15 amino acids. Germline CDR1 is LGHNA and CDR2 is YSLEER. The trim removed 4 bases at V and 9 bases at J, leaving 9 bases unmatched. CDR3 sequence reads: CASSPTSGTAGEQFF. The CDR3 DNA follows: TGCGCCAGCAGCCCTACTAGCGGGACGGCGGGTGAGCAGTTCTTC.

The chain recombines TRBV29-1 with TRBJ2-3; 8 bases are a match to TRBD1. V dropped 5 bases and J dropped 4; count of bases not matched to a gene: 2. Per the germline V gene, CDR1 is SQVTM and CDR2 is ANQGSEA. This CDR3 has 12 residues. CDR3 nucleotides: TGCAGCGTTCAACAGGGGGCAGATACGCAGTATTTT. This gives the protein CSVQQGADTQYF.

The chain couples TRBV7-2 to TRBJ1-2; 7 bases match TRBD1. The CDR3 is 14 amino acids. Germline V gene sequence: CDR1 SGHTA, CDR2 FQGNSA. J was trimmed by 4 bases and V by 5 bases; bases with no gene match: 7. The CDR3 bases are TGTGCCAGCAGCCCCAGACAGGGCCCCTATGGCTACACCTTC. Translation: CASSPRQGPYGYTF.

In DNA, the CDR3 is TGTGCCAGCAGCTTACATTTCTACGAGCAGTACTTC. Its translation is CASSLHFYEQYF. This rearrangement joins TRBV7-9 to TRBJ2-7; D is ambiguous. V was trimmed by 2 bases and J by 3 bases, leaving 5 bases between them. The germline V gene encodes CDR1 SEHNR and CDR2 FQNEAQ (reference sequence). The CDR3 runs 12 residues.

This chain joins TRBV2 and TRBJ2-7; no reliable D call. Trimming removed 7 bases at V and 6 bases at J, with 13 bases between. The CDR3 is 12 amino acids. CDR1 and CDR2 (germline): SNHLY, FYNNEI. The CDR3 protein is CASTKARVEQYF. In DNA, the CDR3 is TGTGCCAGCACTAAAGCCCGGGTCGAGCAGTACTTC.

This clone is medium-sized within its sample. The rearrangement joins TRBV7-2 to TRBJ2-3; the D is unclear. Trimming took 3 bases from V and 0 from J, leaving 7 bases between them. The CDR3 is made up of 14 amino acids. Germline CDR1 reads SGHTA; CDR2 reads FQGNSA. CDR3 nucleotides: TGTGCCAGCAGCTTCTATCCTAGCACAGATACGCAGTATTTT. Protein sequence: CASSFYPSTDTQYF.

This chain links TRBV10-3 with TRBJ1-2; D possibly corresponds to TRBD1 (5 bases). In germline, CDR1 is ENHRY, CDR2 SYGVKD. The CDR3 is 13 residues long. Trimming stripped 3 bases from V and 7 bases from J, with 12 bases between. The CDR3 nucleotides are TGTGCCATCAGTGAAGATGGGGGAGCTGGCTACACCTTC. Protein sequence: CAISEDGGAGYTF.

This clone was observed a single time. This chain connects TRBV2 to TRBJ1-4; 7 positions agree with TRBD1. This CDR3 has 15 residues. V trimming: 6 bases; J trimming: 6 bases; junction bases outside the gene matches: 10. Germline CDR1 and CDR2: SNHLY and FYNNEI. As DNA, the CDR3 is TGTGCCAGCAGCCCGACAGGGCATGGAGATGAAAAACTGTTTTTT. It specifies CASSPTGHGDEKLFF.

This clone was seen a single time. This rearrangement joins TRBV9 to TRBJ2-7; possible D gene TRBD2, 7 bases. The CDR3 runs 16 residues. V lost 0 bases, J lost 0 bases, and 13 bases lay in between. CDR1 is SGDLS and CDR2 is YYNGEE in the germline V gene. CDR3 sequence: CASSVDGGDNSYEQYF. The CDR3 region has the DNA TGTGCCAGCAGCGTAGATGGGGGGGACAACTCCTACGAGCAGTACTTC.

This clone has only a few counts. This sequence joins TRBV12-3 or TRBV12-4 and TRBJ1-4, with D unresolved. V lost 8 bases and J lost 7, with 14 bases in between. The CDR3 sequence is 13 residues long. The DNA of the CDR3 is TGTGCCAGCTTCCCCACCTCAGGTGAAAAACTGTTTTTT. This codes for CASFPTSGEKLFF.

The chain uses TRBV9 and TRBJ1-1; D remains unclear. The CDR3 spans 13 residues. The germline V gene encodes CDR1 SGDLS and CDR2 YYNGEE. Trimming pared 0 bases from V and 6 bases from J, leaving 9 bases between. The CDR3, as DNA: TGTGCCAGCAGCGTAGATACTCGATCTGAAGCTTTCTTT. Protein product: CASSVDTRSEAFF. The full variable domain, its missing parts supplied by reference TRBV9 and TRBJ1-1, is DSGVTQTPKHLITATGQRVTLRCSPRSGDLSVYWYQQSLDQGLQFLIQYYNGEERAKGNILERFSAQQFPDLHSELNLSSLELGDSALYFCASSVDTRSEAFFGQGTRLTVV.

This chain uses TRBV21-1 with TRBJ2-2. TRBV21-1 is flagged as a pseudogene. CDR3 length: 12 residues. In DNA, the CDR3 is TGTGCCAGCACATTAAACACCGGGGAGCTGTTTTTT. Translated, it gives CASTLNTGELFF.

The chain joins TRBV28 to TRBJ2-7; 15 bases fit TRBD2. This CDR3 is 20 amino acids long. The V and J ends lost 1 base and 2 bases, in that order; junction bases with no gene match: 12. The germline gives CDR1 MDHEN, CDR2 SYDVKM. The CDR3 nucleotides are TGTGCCAGCAGTTTATTTGGCCAAGGGACTAGCGGGAGGCACCCCTACGAGCAGTACTTC. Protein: CASSLFGQGTSGRHPYEQYF.

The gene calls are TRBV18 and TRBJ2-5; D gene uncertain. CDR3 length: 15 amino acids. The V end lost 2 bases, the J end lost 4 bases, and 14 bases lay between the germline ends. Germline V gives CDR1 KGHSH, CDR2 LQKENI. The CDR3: CASSPSYAELETQYF. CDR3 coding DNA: TGTGCCAGCTCACCAAGTTACGCAGAATTAGAGACCCAGTACTTC.

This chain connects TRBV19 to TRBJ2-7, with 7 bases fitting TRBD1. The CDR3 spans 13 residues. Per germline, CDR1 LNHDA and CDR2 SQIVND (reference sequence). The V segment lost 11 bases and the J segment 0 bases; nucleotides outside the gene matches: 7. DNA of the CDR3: TGTGCCCATTTAGACAGGGTCTCCTACGAGCAGTACTTC. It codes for CAHLDRVSYEQYF.

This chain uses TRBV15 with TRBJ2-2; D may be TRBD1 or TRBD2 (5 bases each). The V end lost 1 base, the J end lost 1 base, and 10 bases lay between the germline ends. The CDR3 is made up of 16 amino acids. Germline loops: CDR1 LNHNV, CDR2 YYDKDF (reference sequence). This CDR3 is CATSRGGRENTGELFF. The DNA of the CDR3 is TGTGCCACCAGCAGAGGGGGACGAGAGAACACCGGGGAGCTGTTTTTT.

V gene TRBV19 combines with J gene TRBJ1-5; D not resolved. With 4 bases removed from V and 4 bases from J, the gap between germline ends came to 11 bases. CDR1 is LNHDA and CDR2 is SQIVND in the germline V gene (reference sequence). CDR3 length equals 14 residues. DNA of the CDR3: TGTGCCAGTAGTACCGGCCGGGTAAATCAGCCCCAGCATTTT. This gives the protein CASSTGRVNQPQHF.

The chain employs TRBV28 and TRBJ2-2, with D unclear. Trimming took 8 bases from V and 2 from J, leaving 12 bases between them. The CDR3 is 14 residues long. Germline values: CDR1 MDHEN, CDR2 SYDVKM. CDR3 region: CASFSGFNTGELFF. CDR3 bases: TGTGCCAGCTTTTCTGGATTCAACACCGGGGAGCTGTTTTTT.

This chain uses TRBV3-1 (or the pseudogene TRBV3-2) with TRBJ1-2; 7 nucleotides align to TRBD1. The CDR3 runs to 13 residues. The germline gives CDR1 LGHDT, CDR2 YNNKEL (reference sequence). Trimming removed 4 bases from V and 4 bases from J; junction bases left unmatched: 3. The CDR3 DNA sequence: TGTGCCAGCAGCCGAACAGGGGCCTATGGCTACACCTTC. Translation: CASSRTGAYGYTF.

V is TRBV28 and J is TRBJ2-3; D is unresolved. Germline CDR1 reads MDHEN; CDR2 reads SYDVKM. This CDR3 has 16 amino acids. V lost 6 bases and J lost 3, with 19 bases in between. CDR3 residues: CASSPLEVVTTDTQYF. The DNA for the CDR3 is TGTGCCAGCAGCCCCCTCGAGGTAGTTACGACAGATACGCAGTATTTT.

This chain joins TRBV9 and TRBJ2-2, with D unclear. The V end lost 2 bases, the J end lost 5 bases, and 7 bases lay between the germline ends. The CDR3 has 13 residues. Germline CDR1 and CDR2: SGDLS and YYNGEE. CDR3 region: CASSVDLTGELFF. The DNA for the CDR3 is TGTGCCAGCAGCGTTGACTTGACCGGGGAGCTGTTTTTT.

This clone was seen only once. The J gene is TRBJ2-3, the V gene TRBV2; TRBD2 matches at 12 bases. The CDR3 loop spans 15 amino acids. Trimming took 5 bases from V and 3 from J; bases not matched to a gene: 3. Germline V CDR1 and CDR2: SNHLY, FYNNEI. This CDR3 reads CASSLLAGGTDTQYF. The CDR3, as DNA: TGTGCCAGCAGTTTACTAGCGGGAGGTACAGATACGCAGTATTTT.

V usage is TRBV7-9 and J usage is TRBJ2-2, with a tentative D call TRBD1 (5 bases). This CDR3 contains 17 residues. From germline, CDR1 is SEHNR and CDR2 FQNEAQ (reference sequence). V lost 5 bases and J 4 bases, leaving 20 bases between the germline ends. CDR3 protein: CASSPGHIYRGTGELFF. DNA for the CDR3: TGTGCCAGCAGCCCTGGCCACATTTATAGGGGCACCGGGGAGCTGTTTTTT.

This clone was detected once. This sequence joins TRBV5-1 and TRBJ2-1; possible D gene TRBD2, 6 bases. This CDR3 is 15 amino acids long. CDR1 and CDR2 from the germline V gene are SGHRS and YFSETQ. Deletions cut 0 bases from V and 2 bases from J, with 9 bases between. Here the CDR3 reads CASSLAGSPYNEQFF. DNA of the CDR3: TGCGCCAGCAGCTTGGCCGGGAGTCCCTACAATGAGCAGTTCTTC.

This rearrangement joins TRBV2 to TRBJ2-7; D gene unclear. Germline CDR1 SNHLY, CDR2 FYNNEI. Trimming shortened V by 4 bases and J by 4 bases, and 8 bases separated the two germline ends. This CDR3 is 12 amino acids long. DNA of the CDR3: TGTGCCAGCAGTGGAGGATCTTACGAGCAGTACTTC. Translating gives CASSGGSYEQYF. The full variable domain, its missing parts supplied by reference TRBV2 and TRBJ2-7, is EPEVTQTPSHQVTQMGQEVILRCVPISNHLYFYWYRQILGQKVEFLVSFYNNEISEKSEIFDDQFSVERPDGSNFTLKIRSTKLEDSAMYFCASSGGSYEQYFGPGTRLTVT.

CDR3 protein: CASSQEAGPYTGTDTQYF. CDR3 nucleotides: TGTGCCAGCAGCCAAGAGGCGGGACCCTACACCGGCACAGATACGCAGTATTTT. The chain uses TRBV14 and TRBJ2-3; D possibly corresponds to TRBD2 (6 bases). The V gene lost 0 bases and the J gene lost 1 base, with 17 bases spanning the gap. The V gene's germline CDR1 is SGHDN and CDR2 FVKESK. This CDR3 region has 18 residues. Complete variable domain (other parts from reference TRBV14 and TRBJ2-3): EAGVTQFPSHSVIEKGQTVTLRCDPISGHDNLYWYRRVMGKEIKFLLHFVKESKQDESGMPNNRFLAERTGGTYSTLKVQPAELEDSGVYFCASSQEAGPYTGTDTQYFGPGTRLTVL.

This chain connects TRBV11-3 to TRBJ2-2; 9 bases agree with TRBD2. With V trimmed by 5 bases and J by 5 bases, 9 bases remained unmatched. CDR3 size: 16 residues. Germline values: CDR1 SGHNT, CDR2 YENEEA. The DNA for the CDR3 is TGTGCCAGCAGCCTGGGAGGGCTAGCGGGGACCGGGGAGCTGTTTTTT. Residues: CASSLGGLAGTGELFF.

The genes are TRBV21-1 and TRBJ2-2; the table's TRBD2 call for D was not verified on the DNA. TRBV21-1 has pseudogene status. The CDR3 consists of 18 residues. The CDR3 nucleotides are TGTGCCAGCAGCAAAACTCCCGGGGGGGTGGAGGACACCGGGGAGCTGTTTTTT. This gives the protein CASSKTPGGVEDTGELFF.

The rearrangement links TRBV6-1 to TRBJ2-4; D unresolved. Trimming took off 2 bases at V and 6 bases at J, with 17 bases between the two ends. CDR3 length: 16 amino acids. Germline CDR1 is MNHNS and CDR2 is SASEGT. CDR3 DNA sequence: TGTGCCAGCAGTGAAAATATGTGGACGACGGGAAACATTCAGTACTTC. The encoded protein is CASSENMWTTGNIQYF.

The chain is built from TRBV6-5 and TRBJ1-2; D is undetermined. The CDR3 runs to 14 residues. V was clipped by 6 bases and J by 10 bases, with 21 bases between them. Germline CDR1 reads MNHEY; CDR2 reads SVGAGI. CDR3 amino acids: CASRTGPASYNYTF. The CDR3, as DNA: TGTGCCAGCAGAACCGGGCCGGCCTCCTATAACTACACCTTC.

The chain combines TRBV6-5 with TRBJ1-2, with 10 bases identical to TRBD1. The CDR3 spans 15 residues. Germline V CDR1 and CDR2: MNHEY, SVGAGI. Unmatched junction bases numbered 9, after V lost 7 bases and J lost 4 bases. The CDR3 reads CASTPGTGEIYGYTF. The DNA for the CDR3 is TGTGCCAGCACCCCGGGGACAGGGGAGATCTATGGCTACACCTTC.

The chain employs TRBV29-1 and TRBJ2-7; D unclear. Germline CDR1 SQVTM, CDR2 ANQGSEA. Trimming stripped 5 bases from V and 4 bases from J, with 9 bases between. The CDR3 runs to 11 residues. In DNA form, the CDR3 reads TGCAGCGTTTATCGCGATTACGAGCAGTACTTC. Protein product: CSVYRDYEQYF.